Presented here are 10 T cell receptor beta chains from one specimen sequenced in a study of CD8+ T cells in alopecia areata. Treatment noted: oral pan-JAK inhibitor, 5-10 mg twice daily. Sequencing templates came from extracted RNA that was reverse transcribed into cDNA. TCRdb's table, derived via immunoSEQ multiplex PCR, lists solely in-frame clones and lacks some. Counted here are 190,000 or so clones, around 50% occurring once; the ten biggest clones make up around 13%. The input for sequencing was CD8+ T cells sorted from blood, taken at week 24, from a patient treated with tofacitinib. These TCRs come from a human donor with alopecia areata.

The chain is built from TRBV13 and TRBJ1-2; the D gene is possibly TRBD1 (5 bases). The CDR3 consists of 15 residues. V was cut by 2 bases and J by 4 bases, with 14 bases left in between. In germline, CDR1 is PRHDT, CDR2 FYEKMQ (reference sequence). The CDR3 nucleotides are TGTGCCAGCAGCTTAAGTTCAGGGTCTGTCTATGGCTACACCTTC. This codes for CASSLSSGSVYGYTF.

The chain links TRBV6-6 to TRBJ2-1; possibly TRBD1 or TRBD2 for D (5 bases each). The CDR3 has 13 residues. V was clipped by 2 bases and J by 5 bases, with 7 bases between them. The V gene's germline CDR1 is MNHNY and CDR2 SVGAGI (reference sequence). In DNA form, the CDR3 reads TGTGCCAGCAGTTACGGGGGAGACAATGAGCAGTTCTTC. Translation: CASSYGGDNEQFF.

This clone is a singleton in its sample. V and J are TRBV7-9 and TRBJ1-4, with 8 positions matching TRBD1. J was trimmed by 8 bases and V by 8 bases; bases with no gene match: 4. This CDR3 region has 12 residues. Germline-derived CDR1 and CDR2 are SEHNR and FQNEAQ (reference sequence). The CDR3 here is CASQGAREKLFF. CDR3 nucleotide sequence: TGTGCCAGCCAGGGGGCCCGCGAAAAACTGTTTTTT. Based on the CDR3 plus reference TRBV7-9 and TRBJ1-4, the full variable domain is DTGVSQNPRHKITKRGQNVTFRCDPISEHNRLYWYRQTLGQGPEFLTYFQNEAQLEKSRLLSDRFSAERPKGSFSTLEIQRTEQGDSAMYLCASQGAREKLFFGSGTQLSVL.

The CDR3 coding sequence is TGTGCCAGCCGACAGGAAAATTCACCCCTCCACTTT. It is translated as CASRQENSPLHF. This chain connects TRBV7-9 to TRBJ1-6; D is perhaps TRBD1 (6 bases). Trimming stripped 8 bases from V and 7 bases from J, with 9 bases between. The germline V gene encodes CDR1 SEHNR and CDR2 FQNEAQ (reference sequence). There are 12 residues in the CDR3.

This clone has more than one count but fewer than ten. V is TRBV29-1 and J is TRBJ2-7, with TRBD2 matching 13 bases. This CDR3 spans 15 amino acids. CDR1 and CDR2 (germline): SQVTM, ANQGSEA. V trimming: 3 bases; J trimming: 0 bases; junction bases outside the gene matches: 2. The CDR3 DNA is TGCAGCGTTGACGGACTAGCGGGGGACTCCTACGAGCAGTACTTC. Translated, it gives CSVDGLAGDSYEQYF.

This clone has only a few counts. The chain couples TRBV30 to TRBJ1-1; TRBD1 agrees at 9 bases. CDR3 length: 14 amino acids. J lost 5 bases, V lost 6 bases, and 10 bases had no gene match. Germline V CDR1 and CDR2: GTSNPN, SVGIG (reference sequence). CDR3 residues: CACPRDRELTEAFF. Here the CDR3 DNA reads TGTGCCTGCCCCCGGGACAGGGAATTAACTGAAGCTTTCTTT. The full variable domain, in which reference TRBV30 and TRBJ1-1 provide the parts outside the CDR3, is SQTIHQWPATLVQPVGSPLSLECTVEGTSNPNLYWYRQAAGRGLQLLFYSVGIGQISSEVPQNLSASRPQDRQFILSSKKLLLSDSGFYLCACPRDRELTEAFFGQGTRLTVV.

The V gene is TRBV29-1, the J gene TRBJ1-1; the D gene is possibly TRBD1 (5 bases). Germline CDR1 reads SQVTM; CDR2 reads ANQGSEA. The CDR3 covers 12 residues. The V gene lost 0 bases and the J gene lost 10 bases, with 12 bases spanning the gap. The CDR3 sequence: CSVEEEKGVAFF. DNA of the CDR3: TGCAGCGTTGAAGAGGAGAAAGGGGTAGCTTTCTTT.

The chain is built from TRBV28 and TRBJ2-2; D ambiguous. Germline V gene sequence: CDR1 MDHEN, CDR2 SYDVKM. V lost 6 bases and J 5 bases, leaving 7 bases between the germline ends. The CDR3 is 12 amino acids. The CDR3 DNA reads as TGTGCCAGCAGGGACGGGACCGGGGAGCTGTTTTTT. Translated: CASRDGTGELFF.

The V gene is TRBV7-2, the J gene TRBJ2-7, with D possibly matching TRBD2 (6 bases). Trimming left V 1 base short and J 6 bases short, with 19 bases between. There are 16 residues in the CDR3. Germline V gene lookup returns CDR1 SGHTA and CDR2 FQGNSA. Here the CDR3 reads CASSLEGEAGRGEQYF. In DNA, the CDR3 is TGTGCCAGCAGCTTAGAAGGGGAGGCCGGCCGGGGCGAGCAGTACTTC.

With respect to this clone: The CDR3 does not close with the conserved phenylalanine or tryptophan, likely indicating a read error. The V call is TRBV4-1, the J call TRBJ2-3; 9 bases line up with TRBD1. The CDR3 contains 15 residues. After removal of 4 bases from V and 2 bases from J, the junction contained 4 bases not matched to a gene. Per germline, CDR1 MGHRA and CDR2 YSYEKL. CDR3 sequence reads: CASSLRDRDTDTQYS. CDR3 bases: TGCGCCAGCAGCCTACGGGACAGGGACACAGATACGCAGTATTCT.